The entry below gives a single TCR beta chain sequence along with its context. These data come from a study of shared clonotypes between healthy human individuals. Profiled with immunoSEQ multiplex PCR; TCRdb holds only in-frame clones, not every one. In the table there are under 1,100,000 clones, 75% to 80% of which are singletons. The V segment lost 4 bases and the J segment 4 bases; nucleotides outside the gene matches: 12. Germline V lookup: CDR1 SGHRS, CDR2 YFSETQ. This CDR3 contains 16 residues. Sequencing was carried out using memory CD4+ T cells from PBMCs. As for subset: CD45RA-negative fraction. This chain links TRBV5-1 with TRBJ2-5; 8 nucleotides align to TRBD2. This TCR derives from a man aged 18 to 30 in good health. Some clones in this sample may be carry-over from other donors' samples. The chain's CDR3 is CASSTLSGSSGETQYF. DNA for the CDR3: TGCGCCAGCAGCACCCTAAGCGGGAGTTCGGGAGAGACCCAGTACTTC.